This T cell receptor (beta chain) was captured in a study of blood T cell repertoires in COVID-19. The CDR3 spans 15 residues. Germline values: CDR1 MNHEY, CDR2 SVGAGI. Original processing methods: Counts of nucleated cells, estimated from reference gene primer amplification, were obtained. Measured with immunoSEQ multiplex PCR; TCRdb has only the in-frame clones, and not every one. That table gives V, J and clone size, and the DNA gave D and trimming. The table records 360,000 or so clones, roughly 87% of them present only once. As regards this clone: An end of the junction differs from the germline gene, which may be a read error.

The rearrangement uses TRBV6-5 and TRBJ2-3, with TRBD2 matching over 14 bases. Sequencing used peripheral blood. This receptor was obtained from a woman aged 55-69 years with COVID-19, enrolled during active disease. The CDR3 is CASDSGLAGGLRWDF. The DNA of the CDR3 is TGTGCCAGCGATTCCGGACTAGCGGGGGGCCTACGCTGGGATTTT.